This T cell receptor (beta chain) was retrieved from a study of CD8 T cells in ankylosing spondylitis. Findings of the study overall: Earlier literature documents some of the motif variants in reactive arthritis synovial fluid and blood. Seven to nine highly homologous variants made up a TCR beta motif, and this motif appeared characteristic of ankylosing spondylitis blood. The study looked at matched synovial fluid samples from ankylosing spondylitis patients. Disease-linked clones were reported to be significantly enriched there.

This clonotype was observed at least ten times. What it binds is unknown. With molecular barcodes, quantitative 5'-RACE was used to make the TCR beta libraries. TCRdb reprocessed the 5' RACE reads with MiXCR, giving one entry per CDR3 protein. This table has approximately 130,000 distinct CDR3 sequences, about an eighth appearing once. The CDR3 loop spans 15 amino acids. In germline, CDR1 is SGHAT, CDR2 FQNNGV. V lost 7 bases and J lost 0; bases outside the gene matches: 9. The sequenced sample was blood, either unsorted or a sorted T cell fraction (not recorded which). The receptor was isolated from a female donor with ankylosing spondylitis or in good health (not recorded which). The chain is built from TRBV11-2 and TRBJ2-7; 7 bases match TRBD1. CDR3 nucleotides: TGTGCCAGCACCATTAGTGACAGGGCCTCCTACGAGCAGTACTTC. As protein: CASTISDRASYEQYF.